One sample yielded the 12 T cell receptor beta chains listed below, sequenced in a study of cytomegalovirus exposure and HLA in healthy donors. Assay used: immunoSEQ multiplex PCR; TCRdb lists only in-frame clones, some missing. The sample comprises tens of thousands of clones, 85% to 95% of which are singletons, and about 6.5% rests with the top ten. Sequenced: PBMCs. These TCRs come from a young woman in good health and CMV-seropositive.

The rearrangement joins TRBV6-6 to TRBJ1-1, with D possibly being TRBD1 (6 bases). CDR1 and CDR2 from the germline V gene are MNHNY and SVGAGI (reference sequence). The CDR3 has 14 residues. V was clipped by 11 bases and J by 0 bases, with 16 bases between them. The CDR3 loop reads CAGVLGGMNTEAFF. The CDR3 DNA is TGTGCCGGCGTACTAGGGGGAATGAACACTGAAGCTTTCTTT.

The V call is TRBV4-1, the J call TRBJ2-1; 7 nucleotides align to TRBD2. Germline V gene sequence: CDR1 MGHRA, CDR2 YSYEKL. The trim removed 1 base at V and 8 bases at J, leaving 2 bases unmatched. The CDR3 runs to 13 residues. Here the CDR3 reads CASSQVGGYEQFF. The CDR3, as DNA: TGCGCCAGCAGCCAAGTCGGGGGGTATGAGCAGTTCTTC.

The chain recombines TRBV28 with TRBJ2-1; D may be TRBD2 (6 bases). Trimming stripped 4 bases from V and 4 bases from J, with 17 bases between. This CDR3 is built from 16 residues. The germline gives CDR1 MDHEN, CDR2 SYDVKM. The DNA for the CDR3 is TGTGCCAGCAGTTCGCCCGGGGGTACCTTATACAATGAGCAGTTCTTC. Its translation is CASSSPGGTLYNEQFF.

The J gene is TRBJ1-4, the V gene TRBV2, with a tentative D call TRBD1 (6 bases). This CDR3 is 15 amino acids long. Germline V CDR1 and CDR2: SNHLY, FYNNEI. The ends were cut back, 4 bases at V and 8 bases at J, with 17 bases in the middle. CDR3 bases: TGTGCCAGCAGTGTTGGGTCAGGGGCGCCCGAAAAACTGTTTTTT. This codes for CASSVGSGAPEKLFF.

This clone appeared once. The J gene is TRBJ1-3, the V gene TRBV2; 10 nucleotides align to TRBD1. The CDR3 is 13 residues long. Germline CDR1 is SNHLY and CDR2 is FYNNEI. V trimming: 10 bases; J trimming: 8 bases; junction bases outside the gene matches: 8. This CDR3 is CAIRQGARDTIYF. DNA for the CDR3: TGTGCCATTCGACAGGGGGCGAGGGACACCATATATTTT. Drawing the rest from reference TRBV2 and TRBJ1-3, the complete variable domain is EPEVTQTPSHQVTQMGQEVILRCVPISNHLYFYWYRQILGQKVEFLVSFYNNEISEKSEIFDDQFSVERPDGSNFTLKIRSTKLEDSAMYFCAIRQGARDTIYFGEGSWLTVV.

A single count supports this clone. The chain is built from TRBV28 and TRBJ1-3; D is possibly TRBD1 (5 bases). The CDR3 extends over 16 amino acids. The V gene's germline CDR1 is MDHEN and CDR2 SYDVKM. The V and J ends lost 7 bases and 2 bases respectively, with 18 bases between them. The CDR3 loop is CASTAGYVGAGNTIYF. The DNA of the CDR3 is TGTGCCAGCACCGCCGGCTATGTAGGGGCTGGAAACACCATATATTTT.

This chain uses TRBV29-1 with TRBJ2-5, with D maybe TRBD2 (5 bases). V lost 3 bases to trimming and J lost 2 bases, with 7 bases between them. Germline assignment: CDR1 SQVTM and CDR2 ANQGSEA. The CDR3 covers 12 residues. CDR3 in DNA: TGCAGCGTTGACACTAGTCAAGAGACCCAGTACTTC. Protein sequence: CSVDTSQETQYF.

J is TRBJ1-4 and V is TRBV28, with D maybe TRBD1 (6 bases). In germline, CDR1 is MDHEN, CDR2 SYDVKM. With 3 bases removed from V and 1 base from J, the gap between germline ends came to 12 bases. The CDR3 extends over 16 amino acids. CDR3 nucleotide sequence: TGTGCCAGCAGTTTCCCAGGGGTCGAAACTAATGAAAAACTGTTTTTT. Translating it yields CASSFPGVETNEKLFF.

This clone was counted a single time. This chain links TRBV25-1 with TRBJ2-2; 13 bases match TRBD2. The CDR3 consists of 15 residues. V lost 4 bases to trimming and J lost 6 bases; unmatched junction nucleotides: 2. Per germline, CDR1 MGHDK and CDR2 SYGVNS. CDR3 sequence reads: CASSALAGGAGELFF. DNA for the CDR3: TGTGCCAGCAGTGCACTAGCGGGGGGGGCCGGGGAGCTGTTTTTT.

The chain has TRBV7-2 and TRBJ2-5; D call uncertain. In germline, CDR1 is SGHTA, CDR2 FQGNSA. V shed 0 bases and J shed 2 bases, with 7 bases lying between them. The CDR3 sequence is 14 residues long. The CDR3 is CASSLARLQETQYF. CDR3 in DNA: TGTGCCAGCAGCTTAGCCAGATTACAAGAGACCCAGTACTTC.

The chain couples TRBV2 to TRBJ1-2, with TRBD1 identical over 7 bases. V lost 2 bases and J lost 8; bases outside the gene matches: 11. Per the germline V gene, CDR1 is SNHLY and CDR2 is FYNNEI. This CDR3 is built from 15 residues. DNA of the CDR3: TGTGCCAGCAGTGAATGGGGAGACAGGGTCTCCGGCTACACCTTC. This sequence encodes CASSEWGDRVSGYTF.

This chain joins TRBV18 and TRBJ2-3; D uncertain. The germline gives CDR1 KGHSH, CDR2 LQKENI. CDR3 length: 15 amino acids. V was shortened by 2 bases and J by 2 bases, with 11 bases between the two germline ends. The CDR3, as DNA: TGTGCCAGCTCACCATGGGCAGGAAACACAGATACGCAGTATTTT. Translated, it gives CASSPWAGNTDTQYF.